This T cell receptor (beta chain) comes out of a study of monozygotic twins with inflammatory bowel disease. About this clonotype: Its antigen is unidentified.

Study-wide results and limits: Similarity of repertoires did not differ between concordant and discordant twins, possibly from limited power. Treatment differences in immunosuppression may have added variability to the repertoires of patients.

UMIs that included a 6-nucleotide sample barcode were added by template switching, which took place during cDNA synthesis. From its re-call of the 5' RACE reads, TCRdb lists each CDR3 protein once, without DNA. This sample contains some 200,000 distinct CDR3 sequences. The CDR3 runs to 14 residues. Germline lookup yields CDR1 KGHSH and CDR2 LQKENI. The sequencing sample was made of blood. The sequence derives from a human donor with ulcerative colitis or Crohn's disease, or a healthy co-twin of an affected twin (not recorded which). The chain combines TRBV18 with TRBJ1-1; absent DNA, TCRdb's TRBD1 call cannot be checked. CDR3 protein: CASSRGRGNTEAFF.